This TCR beta chain derives from a study of T cell responses to AZD1222 COVID-19 vaccine. As for the study in general: Some second doses came at about 4 weeks and others at about 12 weeks; these were pooled. Study results and limitations: The repertoires were collected only after the peak T cell response.

The protocol was immunoSEQ multiplex PCR, while the TCRdb copy is restricted to in-frame clones and leaves out a portion. The sample yields 150,000 or so clones, just over 90% seen once. Note on this clone: Its antigen remains unknown.

V shed 5 bases and J 8 bases; nucleotides not matched to a gene: 7. There are 14 residues in the CDR3. Germline CDR1 MNHEY, CDR2 SVGAGI. The sample here was peripheral blood, taken on day 0 of AZD1222 vaccination. The V and J genes are TRBV6-5 and TRBJ1-4; TRBD1 aligns across 8 bases. This TCR was recovered from an adult in good health. The CDR3 loop is CASSRQGSGEKLFF. For the CDR3, the DNA is TGTGCCAGCAGTCGACAGGGGTCGGGGGAAAAACTGTTTTTT.